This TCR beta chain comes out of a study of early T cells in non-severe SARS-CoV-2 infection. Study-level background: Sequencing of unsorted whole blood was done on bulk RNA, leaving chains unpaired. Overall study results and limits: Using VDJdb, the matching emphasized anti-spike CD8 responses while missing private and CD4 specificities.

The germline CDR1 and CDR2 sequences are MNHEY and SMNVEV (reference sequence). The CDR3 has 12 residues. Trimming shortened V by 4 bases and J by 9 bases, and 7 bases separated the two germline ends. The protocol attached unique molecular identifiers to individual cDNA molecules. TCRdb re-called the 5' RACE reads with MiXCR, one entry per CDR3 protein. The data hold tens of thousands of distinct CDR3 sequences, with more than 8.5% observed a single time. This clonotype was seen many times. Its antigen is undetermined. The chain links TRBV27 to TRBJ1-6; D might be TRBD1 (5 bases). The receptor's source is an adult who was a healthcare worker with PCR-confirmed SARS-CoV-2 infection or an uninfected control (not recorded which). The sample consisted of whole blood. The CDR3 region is CASSWGGSPLHF. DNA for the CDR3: TGTGCCAGCAGTTGGGGGGGTTCACCCCTCCACTTT.